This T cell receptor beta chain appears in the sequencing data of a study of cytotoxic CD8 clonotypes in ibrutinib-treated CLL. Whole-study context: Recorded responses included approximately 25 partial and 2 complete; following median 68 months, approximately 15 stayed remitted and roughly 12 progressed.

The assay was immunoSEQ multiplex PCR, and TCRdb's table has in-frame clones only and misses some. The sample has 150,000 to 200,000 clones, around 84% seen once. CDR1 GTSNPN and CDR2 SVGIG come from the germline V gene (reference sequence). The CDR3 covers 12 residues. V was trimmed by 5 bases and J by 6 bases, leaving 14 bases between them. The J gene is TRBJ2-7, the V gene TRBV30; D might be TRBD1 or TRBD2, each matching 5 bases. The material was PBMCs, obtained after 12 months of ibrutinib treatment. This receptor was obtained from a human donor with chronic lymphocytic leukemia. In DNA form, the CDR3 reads TGTGCCTGGGGGGCGACTATCTCCGAGCAGTACTTC. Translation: CAWGATISEQYF.